These T cell receptor beta chains were read from a single sample in a study of OX40 agonist ivuxolimab in advanced cancers. Assay: immunoSEQ multiplex PCR; the TCRdb copy retains only in-frame clones and omits some. The repertoire has over 60,000 clones, 70% to 85% of them found once; the top ten carry 2% to 2.5%. Sequenced material: CD4+ or CD8+ T cells sorted from blood, taken in a trial of the OX40 agonist ivuxolimab. The receptors were gathered from an adult with an advanced solid tumor such as melanoma, head and neck, liver or kidney cancer. CDR3s leave out the opening cysteine and the closing phenylalanine or tryptophan. The order of the fields is V gene, J gene, CDR3 protein.

>TRBV19|TRBJ1-3
ASYRLGNTIY
>TRBV5-1|TRBJ1-3
ASSSITGGGNTIY
>TRBV19|TRBJ1-3
ASSIGDNSGNTIY
>TRBV10-3|TRBJ1-1
AISPQGTEAF
>TRBV7-2|TRBJ1-5
ASSLVQDINQPQH
>TRBV28|TRBJ2-1
ASRAAGTDIYNEQF
>TRBV5-1|NA
ASSTSGLAAYEQY
>TRBV18|TRBJ1-6
ASSPEQAGGNSPLH
>TRBV7-4|TRBJ1-6
ASSLVHRVNSPLH
>TRBV6-1|TRBJ1-1
ASSVGQGRQAF
>TRBV19|TRBJ1-5
ASRPDSNQPQH
>TRBV19|TRBJ2-3
ASSISHGADTQY
>TRBV6-1|TRBJ2-3
ASSDPPTDTQY
>TRBV5-6|TRBJ1-2
ASSPTGGSYGYT
>TRBV7-9|TRBJ2-2
ASSFRTGELF
>TRBV5-1|TRBJ2-7
ASSPGRGPYEQY
>TRBV2|TRBJ1-1
ASISRTGNTEAF
>TRBV7-2|TRBJ2-5
ASSLVMAAGETQY
>TRBV27|TRBJ2-7
ASSLRPTSGGGLYEQY
>TRBV19|TRBJ1-1
ASSIDQRVGSLVSRTF
>TRBV7-8|TRBJ1-3
ASSKGDSGNTIY
>TRBV5-1|TRBJ2-7
ASSLVVDSYEQY
>TRBV2|TRBJ1-4
ASSPSWGQGAEKLF
>TRBV5-6|TRBJ2-7
ASSPPLRVRQALYEQY
>TRBV18|TRBJ1-2
ASSQPTGLNYGYT
>TRBV19|TRBJ1-5
ASSNLRDGAVQPQH
>TRBV6-5|TRBJ2-5
ASSLGQGRAETQY
>TRBV19|TRBJ2-5
ASSTLTGLGETQY
>TRBV7-9|TRBJ2-1
ASSLERGIYNEQF
>TRBV21-1|TRBJ1-1
ASSKGPALYTEAF
>TRBV19|TRBJ1-1
ASRKRTVNTEAF
>TRBV2|TRBJ2-7
ASRSYEQY
>TRBV6-5|TRBJ2-4
ASSSPRQGLMDQY
>TRBV5-1|TRBJ1-4
ASSEGWATNEKLF
>TRBV19|TRBJ2-1
ASTLGGLTNEQF
>TRBV6-5|TRBJ2-5
ASRQGRETQY
>TRBV7-8|TRBJ1-6
ASSFTGVGRSPLH
>TRBV28|TRBJ2-2
ASNLDRGPGGELF
>TRBV13|TRBJ1-1
ASSLADREEAF
>TRBV7-9|TRBJ1-1
ASSLRQKNEAF
>TRBV28|TRBJ2-7
ASSPEHRVMGAGEQY
>TRBV5-6|TRBJ1-5
ASSLRRNSNQPQH
>TRBV9|TRBJ1-5
ASSVGESRPQH
>TRBV7-3|TRBJ2-3
ASSLTSQGSDTQY
>TRBV6-4|TRBJ1-2
ASSGGGTTNGYT